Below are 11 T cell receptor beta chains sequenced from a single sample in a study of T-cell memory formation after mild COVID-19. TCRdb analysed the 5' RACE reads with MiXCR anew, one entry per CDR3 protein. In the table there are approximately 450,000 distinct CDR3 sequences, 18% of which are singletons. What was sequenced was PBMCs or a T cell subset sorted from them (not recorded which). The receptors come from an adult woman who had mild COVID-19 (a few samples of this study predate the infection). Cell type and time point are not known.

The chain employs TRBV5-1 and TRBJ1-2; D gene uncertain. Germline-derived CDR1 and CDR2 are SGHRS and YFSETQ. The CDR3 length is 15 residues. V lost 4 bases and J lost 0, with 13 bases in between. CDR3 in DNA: TGCGCCAGCAGCCCCAATGGCAGTCCTAACTATGGCTACACCTTC. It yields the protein CASSPNGSPNYGYTF.

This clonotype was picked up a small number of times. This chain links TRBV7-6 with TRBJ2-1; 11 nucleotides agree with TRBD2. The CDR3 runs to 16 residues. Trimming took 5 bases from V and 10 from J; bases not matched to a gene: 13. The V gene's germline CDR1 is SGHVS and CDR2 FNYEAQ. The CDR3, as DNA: TGTGCCAGCAGCCCGATAGCGGGGGGGCCCTCGCAGGAGCAGTTCTTC. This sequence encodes CASSPIAGGPSQEQFF.

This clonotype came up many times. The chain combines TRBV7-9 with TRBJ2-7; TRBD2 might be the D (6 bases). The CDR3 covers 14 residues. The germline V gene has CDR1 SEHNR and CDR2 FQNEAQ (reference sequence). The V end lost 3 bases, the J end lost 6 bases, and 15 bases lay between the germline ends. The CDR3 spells CASSFAGSPGEQYF. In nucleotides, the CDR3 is TGTGCCAGCAGCTTCGCGGGGTCCCCTGGCGAGCAGTACTTC.

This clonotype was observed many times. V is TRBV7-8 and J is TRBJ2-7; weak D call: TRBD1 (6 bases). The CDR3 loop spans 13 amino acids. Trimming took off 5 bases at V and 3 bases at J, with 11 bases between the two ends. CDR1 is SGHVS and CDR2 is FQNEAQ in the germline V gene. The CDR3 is CASSLGTYYEQYF. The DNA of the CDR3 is TGTGCCAGCAGCCTTGGGACATACTACGAGCAGTACTTC.

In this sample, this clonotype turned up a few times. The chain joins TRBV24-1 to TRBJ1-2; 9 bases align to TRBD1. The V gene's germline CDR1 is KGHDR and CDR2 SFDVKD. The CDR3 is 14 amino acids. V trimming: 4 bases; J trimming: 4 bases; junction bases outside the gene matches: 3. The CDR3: CATSDRDRVYGYTF. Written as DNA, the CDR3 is TGTGCCACCAGTGACCGGGACAGGGTCTATGGCTACACCTTC.

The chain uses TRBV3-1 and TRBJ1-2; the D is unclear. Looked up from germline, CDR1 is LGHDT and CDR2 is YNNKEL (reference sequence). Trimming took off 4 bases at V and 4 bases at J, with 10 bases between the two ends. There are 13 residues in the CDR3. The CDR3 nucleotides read TGTGCCAGCAGCCCGGCCGGGAGCTATGGCTACACCTTC. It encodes CASSPAGSYGYTF.

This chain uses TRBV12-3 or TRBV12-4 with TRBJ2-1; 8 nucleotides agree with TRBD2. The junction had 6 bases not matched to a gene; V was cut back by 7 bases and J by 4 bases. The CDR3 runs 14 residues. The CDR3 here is CASIVGLGYNEQFF. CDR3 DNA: TGTGCCAGCATTGTGGGACTAGGATACAATGAGCAGTTCTTC.

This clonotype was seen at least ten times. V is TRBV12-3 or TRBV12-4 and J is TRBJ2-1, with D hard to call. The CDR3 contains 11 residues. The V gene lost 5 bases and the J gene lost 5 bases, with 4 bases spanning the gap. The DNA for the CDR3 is TGTGCCAGCAGTCCTCACAATGAGCAGTTCTTC. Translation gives CASSPHNEQFF.

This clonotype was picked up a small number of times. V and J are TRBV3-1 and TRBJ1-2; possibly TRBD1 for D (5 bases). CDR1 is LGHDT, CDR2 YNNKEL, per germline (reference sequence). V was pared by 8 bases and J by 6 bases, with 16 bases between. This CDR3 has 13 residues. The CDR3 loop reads CASSLNRGNGYTF. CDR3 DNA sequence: TGTGCCAGCTCCTTAAACCGGGGGAATGGCTACACCTTC.

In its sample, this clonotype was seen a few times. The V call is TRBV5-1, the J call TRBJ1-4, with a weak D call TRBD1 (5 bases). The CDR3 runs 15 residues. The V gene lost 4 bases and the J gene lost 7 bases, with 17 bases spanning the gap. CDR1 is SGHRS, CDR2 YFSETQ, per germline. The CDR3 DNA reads TGCGCCAGCAGCGTAACCTCCGGGACGGGTGAAAAACTGTTTTTT. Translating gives CASSVTSGTGEKLFF.

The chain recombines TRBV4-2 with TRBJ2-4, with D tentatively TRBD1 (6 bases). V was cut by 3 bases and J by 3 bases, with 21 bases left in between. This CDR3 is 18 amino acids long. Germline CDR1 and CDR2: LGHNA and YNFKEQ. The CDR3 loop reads CASSQSLHRVSGKNIQYF. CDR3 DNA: TGTGCCAGCAGCCAGTCGCTCCACAGGGTATCAGGCAAAAACATTCAGTACTTC.